The TCR beta chain described here comes from a study of cytomegalovirus exposure and HLA in healthy donors (dated by TCRdb to about 2017). About the investigation overall: In an earlier analysis of approximately 640 of the donors, 250 to 350 Gb of sequence data and 117 million unique TCR beta sequences from about 179 million T cells were reported. About 300 gigabases of sequencing data and approximately 91 million unique TCR sequences made up an early release that covered 640 HLA-typed donors. Of the approximately 400 genotyped donors, roughly 76% were placed in the genetic ancestry cluster associated with self-reported Caucasian donors. The study aimed to test whether cataloging public T cell receptors could reveal signatures of past pathogen exposure. The study profiled the T cell repertoires of 500 to 800 subjects by immunosequencing and related them to cytomegalovirus serostatus. A separate validation cohort of 100 to 150 different subjects was used in addition to the approximately 640-subject first cohort. The study combined high-throughput TCR immunosequencing, statistical association of individual TCRs with disease status, and machine learning to predict cytomegalovirus infection status. In a later analysis, previously published TCR beta repertoires from 550 to 700 donors were re-analyzed and high-resolution HLA genotyping was added so that TCR occurrence patterns could be studied. Rather than using new phenotypic data, the later analysis identified candidate immune exposures from TCR beta sequences and from how often those sequences occurred across donors. To decide whether each TCR beta V gene segment behaved as functional or pseudogenic, an earlier analysis of fewer than 750 of the donors relied on high-throughput TCR beta sequencing. Alongside the repertoire data, information on donor age, sex, ethnicity and CMV serostatus was compiled. A later genetic analysis used genome-wide SNP genotypes for about 65% of the 666 donors, treating that subset as a discovery cohort. All discovery cohort repertoires had been generated using a single sequencing platform. Class I and class II HLA loci were covered by the typing at four-digit resolution. Typing coverage varied by locus: roughly 620-640 donors for A, B, C, DRB1 and DQB1; roughly 560 for DQA1; around 610 for DPA1; 450 to 480 for DPB1. A few DR-DQ haplotypes were handled as single units for association and clustering because linkage in the cohort was strong. Among 398 genotyped donors of the cohort, an average of approximately 230,000 unique TCR beta nucleotide sequences were sequenced per donor, around a sixth of them non-productive.

What the research found in general, with its limitations: The study gave a list of under 200 TCR beta chains associated with cytomegalovirus. Several of the top co-occurrence clusters appeared to be linked to parvovirus B19, influenza, CMV and Epstein-Barr virus, according to a later analysis. Sequencing depth was assumed to be roughly uniform across donors in the presence/absence analyses, though that assumption may not hold. Compared with equally common non-associated chains, HLA-associated TCR beta chains in a later analysis were more clonally expanded and had lower generation probabilities. In a later genetic analysis, a missense DCLRE1C variant was associated with V-gene and J-gene trimming of TCR beta chains, and the association was replicated in an independent cohort. Correlated functional status among segregating V segments might be attributable to linkage disequilibrium, but an unknown experimental factor could not be ruled out. A later genetic analysis reported fewer N-insertions in productive TCRs among donors in an Asian-associated ancestry cluster than the 666-donor mean. In vitro tests confirmed that a few of the cytomegalovirus-associated TCR beta chains recognize cytomegalovirus antigens. An earlier analysis of around 600 of the donors showed that most TCR beta V segments appeared in productive rearrangements either about 87% or about 30% of the time, which broadly matched IMGT annotations. In a later analysis, most CMV-associated TCR beta chains were found to appear HLA-restricted, with HLA associations seemingly driven largely by CMV exposure. Most TCR sequences were observed very rarely across donors, whereas some public TCRs were present in many individuals. A further reported finding was that TCR beta sequences accurately predicted the HLA-A and HLA-B alleles for most subjects in the first cohort. HLA typing was unavailable for some donors at each locus, so association tests used only the typed subset. For the cohort, immune exposure information was limited to CMV serostatus. A cluster of highly shared sequence variants was judged likely to be a technical artifact of the sequencing pipeline. In a later analysis, some 18,000 TCR beta sequences were associated with specific HLA alleles at a false discovery rate of 0.05. The cohort was sequenced for TCR beta chains only, and without alpha or paired-chain data the features that could be detected were limited. A later analysis found that TCR association rates varied across HLA loci, with DRB1 alleles showing the most associated TCRs and HLA-C alleles the fewest. Because counts were too low, roughly 16 rarely observed V segments, including chromosome 9 orphons, were excluded from the earlier analysis of around 640 of the donors. Assigning TCR associations to individual alleles was difficult when HLA alleles, especially DR and DQ, strongly co-occurred. In both the original and validation cohorts, the classifier was reported to diagnose cytomegalovirus status with high specificity and sensitivity. According to the authors, the approach could potentially be generalized to other disease states and immunological phenotypes.

The library was built by means of the immunoSEQ multiplex PCR assay. The multiplex PCR relied on a mix of 60 forward primers for TCR Vbeta segments and 13 reverse primers for TCR Jbeta segments. Amplification of the CDR3 region of rearranged TCR beta genes was performed with a multiplex PCR assay on genomic DNA. On the Illumina HiSeq System, the amplified TCR beta libraries were sequenced as 87-base-pair reads. The study's own analysis went as follows. A later analysis counted tens of millions of unique TCR beta chains across the 670 or so repertoires, and around 9.9 million of these chains were shared by at least two donors. A nearest-neighbor algorithm error-corrected the raw reads and collapsed the reads into unique sequences, merging closely related sequences to remove PCR and sequencing errors. V, D and J gene segments were assigned by aligning CDR3 sequences to IMGT reference sequences. For a sequence to be retained, a match of at least six nucleotides was required to both a V gene segment and a J gene segment. Rearrangements were called productive when the CDR3 lacked stop codons and stayed in frame with V and J; all others were non-productive. Following IMGT convention, CDR3 was defined as the stretch from the second conserved V-encoded cysteine to the conserved J-encoded phenylalanine. Sequences without an unambiguous match to a single V gene segment were excluded from the earlier analysis of approximately 600 of the donors. In an earlier analysis of a few hundred of the donors, a V segment was called functional when productive rearrangements were above 56.7%, and segregating when the standard deviation between donors exceeded 5%. A statistical classification framework was built to diagnose cytomegalovirus status from the catalog of TCR beta chain sequences. In a later analysis, V and J genes were assigned by comparing TCR nucleotide sequences against IMGT/GENE-DB human TR gene sequences. A later analysis assigned CDR3 sequences and most-parsimonious VDJ recombination scenarios with the TCRdist pipeline. A later analysis defined each TCR beta chain by its CDR3 amino acid sequence plus V-gene family, and excluded reads lacking a unique V-gene family. To address suspected cross-contamination and a sequencing artifact, a later analysis removed 592 highly shared, low-generation-probability nucleotide sequences. A later analysis calculated a clonal expansion index for each public chain from normalized within-repertoire ranks of inferred template counts. Generation probabilities in a later analysis came from a VDJ recombination model fitted to out-of-frame rearrangements, and those results were checked against IGoR. Hypergeometric tests were used in a later analysis to score TCR-TCR, TCR-HLA and TCR-CMV co-occurrence, with a repertoire-size bias correction applied to the TCR pairs. False discovery rates were estimated in a later analysis by permuting HLA or CMV assignments 20 times. A later analysis grouped co-occurring TCRs with DBSCAN, adding TCRdist sequence similarity when clustering within HLA-allele-positive subsets. Co-occurrence clustering excluded repertoires with fewer than 30,000 or more than 120,000 public chains, plus five with anomalous nucleotide sharing. Not all clones reach the TCRdb copy of this immuneACCESS table, which keeps in-frame sequences only. Checked studies attribute under half of the gap to unresolved V genes and leave the rest unexplained. V and J calls and clone size come straight from that table; D and trimming were deduced from the DNA. The sample table records 79,000 or so clones; over 65% of these occur just once. Around 15% of the sample belongs to the ten largest clones.

Details on this clone: Its antigen specificity is not known. One base away there is no much larger clone; base qualities are not given.

The cohort was made up of hundreds of healthy bone marrow donors. At the time of sampling, every cohort member was nominally healthy, though immune exposures that went unrecorded were likely present. The donor was CMV seropositive and was included in the group of 250 to 300 seropositive cohort members. Every donor gave a peripheral blood sample, and the peripheral blood mononuclear cells from that sample were used for TCR beta sequencing. Genomic DNA extraction from the blood cell samples was performed with the Qiagen DNeasy Blood Extraction Kit. Material: PBMCs. This sequence was found in a woman in her thirties or forties in good health and CMV-seropositive.

This receptor has the CDR3 CASSYEAGDRRDTQYF. The nucleotide sequence is TGTGCCAGCAGTTATGAAGCAGGGGACCGTCGTGATACGCAGTATTTT. The sequence links TRBV6-6 to TRBJ2-3; 6 matching bases give a weak D call of TRBD1. V was cut back by 3 bases and J by 6 bases, leaving a gap of 19 bases between them. Counted from cysteine to phenylalanine, this CDR3 has 16 amino acids. CDR3 DNA is the only sequence kept; it has 48 bases, read in frame from the first base. According to the germline V gene (reference sequence), CDR1 reads MNHNY and CDR2 reads SVGAGI.